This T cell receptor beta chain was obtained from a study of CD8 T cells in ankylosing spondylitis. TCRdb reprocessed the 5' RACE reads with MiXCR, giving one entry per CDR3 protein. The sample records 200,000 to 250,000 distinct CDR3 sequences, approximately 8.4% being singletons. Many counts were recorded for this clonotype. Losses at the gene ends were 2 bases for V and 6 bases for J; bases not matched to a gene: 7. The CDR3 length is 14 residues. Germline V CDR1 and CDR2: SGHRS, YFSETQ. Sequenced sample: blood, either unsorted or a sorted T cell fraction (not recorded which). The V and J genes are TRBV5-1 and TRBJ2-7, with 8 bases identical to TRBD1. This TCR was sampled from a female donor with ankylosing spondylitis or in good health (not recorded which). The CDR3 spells CASSFQGALAEQYF. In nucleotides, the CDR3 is TGCGCCAGCAGCTTCCAGGGGGCGCTGGCCGAGCAGTACTTC.